This T cell receptor (beta chain) was recorded in a study of cytomegalovirus exposure and HLA in healthy donors. Findings of the study overall: Later analysis identified a missense DCLRE1C variant that was linked to TCR beta V- and J-gene trimming. Per a later analysis, HLA-associated TCR beta chains showed more clonal expansion than other, equally common TCR beta chains.

The CDR3 runs 14 residues. V gave up 5 bases and J gave up 0 bases, with 11 bases separating them. CDR1 is LNHDA and CDR2 is SQIVND in the germline V gene (reference sequence). About this clone: Antigen specificity is unknown.

PCR used 60 Vbeta primers and 13 Jbeta primers. The data were produced by immunoSEQ multiplex PCR, yet TCRdb's version contains in-frame clones alone and is incomplete. The table lists about 120,000 clones, 78% of them singletons, with roughly 1.5% in the top ten. The source of this sequence is a female donor in good health and CMV-seronegative. V is TRBV19 and J is TRBJ2-7, with D possibly being TRBD1 (5 bases). Sequencing input: PBMCs. CDR3 sequence: CASSPTEISYEQYF. CDR3 nucleotides: TGTGCCAGTAGTCCGACAGAGATCTCCTACGAGCAGTACTTC.